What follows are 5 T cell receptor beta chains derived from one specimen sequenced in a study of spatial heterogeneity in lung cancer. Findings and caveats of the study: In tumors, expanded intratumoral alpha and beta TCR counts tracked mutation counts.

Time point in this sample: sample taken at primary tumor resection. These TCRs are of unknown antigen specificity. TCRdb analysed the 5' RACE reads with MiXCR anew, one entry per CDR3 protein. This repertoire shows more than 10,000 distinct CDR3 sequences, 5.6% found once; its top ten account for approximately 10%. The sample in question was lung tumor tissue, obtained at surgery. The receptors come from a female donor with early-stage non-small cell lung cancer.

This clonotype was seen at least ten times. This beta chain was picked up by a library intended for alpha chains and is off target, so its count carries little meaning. CDR3 residues: CASSLLAGSRYQETQYF. CDR3 DNA sequence: TGTGCCAGCAGCTTACTAGCGGGGTCCAGATACCAAGAGACCCAGTACTTC. The chain combines TRBV7-2 with TRBJ2-5; TRBD2 agrees at 9 bases. The CDR3 extends over 17 amino acids. CDR1 SGHTA and CDR2 FQGNSA come from the germline V gene. V dropped 2 bases and J dropped 0; count of bases not matched to a gene: 7.

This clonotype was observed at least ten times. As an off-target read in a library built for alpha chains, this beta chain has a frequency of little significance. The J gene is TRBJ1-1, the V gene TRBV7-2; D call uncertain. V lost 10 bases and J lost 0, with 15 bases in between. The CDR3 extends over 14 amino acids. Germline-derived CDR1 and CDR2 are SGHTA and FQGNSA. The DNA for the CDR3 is TGTGCCACCCAAATGAGTCCGGTGAACACTGAAGCTTTCTTT. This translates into CATQMSPVNTEAFF.

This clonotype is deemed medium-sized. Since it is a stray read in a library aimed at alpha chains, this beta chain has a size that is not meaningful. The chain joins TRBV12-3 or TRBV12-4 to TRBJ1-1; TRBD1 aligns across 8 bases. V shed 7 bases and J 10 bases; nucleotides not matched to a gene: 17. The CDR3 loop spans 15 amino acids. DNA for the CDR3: TGTGCCAGCAAAAAAGCAGGGGGCGCGGCCCTTGGAGCTTTCTTT. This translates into CASKKAGGAALGAFF.

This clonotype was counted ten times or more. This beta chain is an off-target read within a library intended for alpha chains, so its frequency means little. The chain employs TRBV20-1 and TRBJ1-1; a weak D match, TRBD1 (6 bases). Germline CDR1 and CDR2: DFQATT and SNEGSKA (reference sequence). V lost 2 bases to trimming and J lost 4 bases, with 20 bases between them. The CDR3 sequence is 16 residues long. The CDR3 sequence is CSARPSTATGFTEAFF. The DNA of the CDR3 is TGCAGTGCTAGACCGTCGACCGCGACAGGTTTCACTGAAGCTTTCTTT.

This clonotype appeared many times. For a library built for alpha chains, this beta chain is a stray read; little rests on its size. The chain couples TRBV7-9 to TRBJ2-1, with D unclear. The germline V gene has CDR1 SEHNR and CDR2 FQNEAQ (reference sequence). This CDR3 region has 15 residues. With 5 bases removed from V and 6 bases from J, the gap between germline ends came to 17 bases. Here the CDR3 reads CASSARRFGPNEQFF. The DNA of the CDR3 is TGTGCCAGCAGCGCCCGCCGGTTTGGGCCCAATGAGCAGTTCTTC.